Detailed here is one TCR beta chain. Authors' processing steps: Amplification of reference gene primers provided the estimated nucleated cell counts. The protocol was immunoSEQ multiplex PCR, while the TCRdb copy is restricted to in-frame clones and leaves out a portion. D and trimming come from the DNA, and the V and J calls and clone size come from that table. The data hold about 170,000 clones, with roughly four fifths observed a single time. The data stem from a study of blood T cell repertoires in COVID-19. Study in general: Material from acute and convalescent COVID-19 was sourced from the United States, Italy and Spain. The cDNA or gDNA used as material had been derived from T cells, B-cell-depleted T cells, or PBMCs.

The V end was cut by 6 bases, the J end by 8 bases, with 17 bases between. The CDR3 sequence is 15 residues long. Germline CDR1 reads LNHDA; CDR2 reads SQIVND (reference sequence). Sequenced sample: peripheral blood. The chain is built from TRBV19 and TRBJ1-6; D may be TRBD1 (5 bases). The origin of this receptor is a man in his forties who had recovered from COVID-19. The CDR3 sequence: CASSEDRQGYSPLHF. The DNA of the CDR3 is TGTGCCAGTAGCGAGGATCGGCAGGGATATTCACCCCTCCACTTT.